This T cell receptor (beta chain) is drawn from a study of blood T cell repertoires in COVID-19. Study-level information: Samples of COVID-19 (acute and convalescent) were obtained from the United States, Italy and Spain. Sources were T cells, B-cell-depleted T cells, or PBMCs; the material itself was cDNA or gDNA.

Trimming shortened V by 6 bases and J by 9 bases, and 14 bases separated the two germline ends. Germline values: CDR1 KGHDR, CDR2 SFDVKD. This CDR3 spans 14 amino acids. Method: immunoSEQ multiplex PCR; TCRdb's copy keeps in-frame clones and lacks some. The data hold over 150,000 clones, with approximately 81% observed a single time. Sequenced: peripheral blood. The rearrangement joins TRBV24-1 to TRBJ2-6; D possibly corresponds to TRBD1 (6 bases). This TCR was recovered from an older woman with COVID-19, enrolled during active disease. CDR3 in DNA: TGTGCCACCAGTCGAGGACAGCCGAACAACGTCCTGACTTTC. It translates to CATSRGQPNNVLTF.